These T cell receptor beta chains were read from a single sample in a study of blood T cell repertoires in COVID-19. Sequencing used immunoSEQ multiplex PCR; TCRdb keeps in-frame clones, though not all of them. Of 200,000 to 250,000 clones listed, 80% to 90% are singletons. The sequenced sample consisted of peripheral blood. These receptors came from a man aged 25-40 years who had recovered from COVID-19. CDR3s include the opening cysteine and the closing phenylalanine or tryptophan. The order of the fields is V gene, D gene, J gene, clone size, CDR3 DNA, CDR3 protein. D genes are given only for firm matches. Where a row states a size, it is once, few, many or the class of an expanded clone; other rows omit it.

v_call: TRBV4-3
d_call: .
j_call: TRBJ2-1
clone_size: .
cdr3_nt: TGCGCCAGCAGCCAAGATACGTCGGGAGTGATATACAATGAGCAGTTCTTC
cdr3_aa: CASSQDTSGVIYNEQFF

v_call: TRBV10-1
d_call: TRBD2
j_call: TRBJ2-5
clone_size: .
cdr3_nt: TGCGCCAGCAGTGTAGCGGGGGCCCCGGAGACCCAGTACTTC
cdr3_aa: CASSVAGAPETQYF

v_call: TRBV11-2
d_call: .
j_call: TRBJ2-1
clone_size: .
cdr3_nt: TGTGCCAGCAGCTCACCTCGAGGAGGGGCCAATGAGCAGTTCTTC
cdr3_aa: CASSSPRGGANEQFF

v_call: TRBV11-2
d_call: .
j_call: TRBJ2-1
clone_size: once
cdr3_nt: TGTGCCAGCAGCGGAGTTAACCCCCGGACAGTCTACAATGAGCAGTTCTTC
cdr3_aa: CASSGVNPRTVYNEQFF

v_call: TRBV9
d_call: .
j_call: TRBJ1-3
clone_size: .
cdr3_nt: TGTGCCAGCAGCGTAGAGAGTAGCTCTGGAAACACCATATATTTT
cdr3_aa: CASSVESSSGNTIYF

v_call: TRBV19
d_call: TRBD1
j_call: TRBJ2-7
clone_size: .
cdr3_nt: TGTGCCAGTAGCTGGGGACAGGGATCCTACGAGCAGTACTTC
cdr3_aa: CASSWGQGSYEQYF

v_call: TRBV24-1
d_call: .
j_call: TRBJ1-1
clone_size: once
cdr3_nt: TGTGCCACGCAGGGAAGCCAAGTTACTGAAGCTTTCTTT
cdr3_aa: CATQGSQVTEAFF

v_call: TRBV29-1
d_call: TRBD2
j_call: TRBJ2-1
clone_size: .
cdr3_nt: TGCAGCGTCAAAGCGGGGGGGTATTCCTACAATGAGCAGTTCTTC
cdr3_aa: CSVKAGGYSYNEQFF

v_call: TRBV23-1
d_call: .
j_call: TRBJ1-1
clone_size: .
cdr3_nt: TGCGCCAGCAGTCAATCTTGGCCTTACATGAACACTGAAGCTTTCTTT
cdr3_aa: CASSQSWPYMNTEAFF

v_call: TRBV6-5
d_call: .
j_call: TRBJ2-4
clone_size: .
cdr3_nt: TGTGCCAGCAGAACCGGGACATCTACCAAAAACATTCAGTACTTC
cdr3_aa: CASRTGTSTKNIQYF

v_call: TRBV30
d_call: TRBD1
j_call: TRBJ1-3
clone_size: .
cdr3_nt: TGTGCCTGGAGTGTACAGGGGCGGACAGGGAGAAACACCATATATTTT
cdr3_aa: CAWSVQGRTGRNTIYF

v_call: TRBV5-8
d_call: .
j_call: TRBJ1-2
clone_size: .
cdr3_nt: TGTGCCAGCAGCTTGGTGGCTGCCAGGGTCCCAAACTATGGCTACACCTTC
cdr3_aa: CASSLVAARVPNYGYTF

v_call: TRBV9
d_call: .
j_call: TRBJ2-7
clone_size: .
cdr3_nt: TGTGCCAGCAGCCCGGGGGGCGGGTCTAGCTCCTACGAGCAGTACTTC
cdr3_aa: CASSPGGGSSSYEQYF

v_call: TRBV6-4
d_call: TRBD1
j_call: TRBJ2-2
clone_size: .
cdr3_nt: TGTGCCAGCGGGACAGGGGAGGCGGCCGGGGAGCTGTTTTTT
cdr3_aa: CASGTGEAAGELFF

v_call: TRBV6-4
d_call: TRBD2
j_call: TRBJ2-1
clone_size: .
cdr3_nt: TGTGCCAGCAGCATCAGCGGGGGGATCTCCTACAATGAGCAGTTCTTC
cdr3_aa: CASSISGGISYNEQFF

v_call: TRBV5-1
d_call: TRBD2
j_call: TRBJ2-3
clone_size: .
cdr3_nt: TGCGCCAGCAGCTTGTCCTCCCTGCGCGGGGGTGGCGATACGCAGTATTTT
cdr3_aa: CASSLSSLRGGGDTQYF

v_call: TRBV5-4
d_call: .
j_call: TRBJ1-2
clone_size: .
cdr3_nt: TGTGCCAGAGGGAACAGGGAGACGTATGGCTACACCTTC
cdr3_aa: CARGNRETYGYTF

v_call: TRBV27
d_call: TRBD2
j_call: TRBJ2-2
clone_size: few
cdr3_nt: TGTGCCAGCAGTTCAGTTAGGACTAGCGGGAACACCGGGGAGCTGTTTTTT
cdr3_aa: CASSSVRTSGNTGELFF

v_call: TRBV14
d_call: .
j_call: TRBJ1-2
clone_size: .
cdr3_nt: TGTGCCAGCAGCCTACAGTTATTATATGGCTACACCTTC
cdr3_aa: CASSLQLLYGYTF

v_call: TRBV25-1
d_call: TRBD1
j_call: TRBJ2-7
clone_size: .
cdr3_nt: TGTGCCAGCAAGGATGGACAGGGGCCCTACTACGAGCAGTACTTC
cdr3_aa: CASKDGQGPYYEQYF

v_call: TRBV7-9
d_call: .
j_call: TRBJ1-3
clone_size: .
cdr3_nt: TGTGCCAGCAGACTACTGGCCGGAAACACCATATATTTT
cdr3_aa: CASRLLAGNTIYF

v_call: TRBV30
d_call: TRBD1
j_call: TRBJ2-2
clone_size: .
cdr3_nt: TGTGCCTGGAGGACAAGGACAGGGCTAAACACCGGGGAGCTGTTTTTT
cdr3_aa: CAWRTRTGLNTGELFF

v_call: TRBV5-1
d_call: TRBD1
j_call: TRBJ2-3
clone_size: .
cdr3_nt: TGCGCCAGCAGCCTCAACAGGGGTAGAACAGATACGCAGTATTTT
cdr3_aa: CASSLNRGRTDTQYF

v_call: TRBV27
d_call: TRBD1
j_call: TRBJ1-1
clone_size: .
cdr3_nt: TGTGCCAGCAGTTCACCCGGGACAGGCCATGAAGCTTTCTTT
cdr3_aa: CASSSPGTGHEAFF

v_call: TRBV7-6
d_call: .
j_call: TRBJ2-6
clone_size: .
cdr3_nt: TGTGCCAGCAGCAGACTAATGAAAGGGGCCAACGTCCTGACTTTC
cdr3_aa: CASSRLMKGANVLTF

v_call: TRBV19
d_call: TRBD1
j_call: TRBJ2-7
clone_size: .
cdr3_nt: TGTGCCAGTAGTCTTAGAACAGGGGAATCCTACGAGCAGTACTTC
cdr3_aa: CASSLRTGESYEQYF

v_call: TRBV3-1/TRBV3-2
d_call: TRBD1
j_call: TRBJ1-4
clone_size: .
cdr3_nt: TGTGCCAGCAGCCAATCCGACAGGGATGCTAATGAAAAACTGTTTTTT
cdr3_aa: CASSQSDRDANEKLFF

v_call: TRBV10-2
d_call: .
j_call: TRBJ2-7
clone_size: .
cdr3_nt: TGCGCCAGCATTTACCCCCGAGACGGAGTCTACGAGCAGTACTTC
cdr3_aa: CASIYPRDGVYEQYF

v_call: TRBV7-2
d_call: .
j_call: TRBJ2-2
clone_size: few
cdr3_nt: TGTGCCAGCCAACCGGCCGGGGAGGTCAAGGCCGGGGAGCTGTTTTTT
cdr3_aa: CASQPAGEVKAGELFF

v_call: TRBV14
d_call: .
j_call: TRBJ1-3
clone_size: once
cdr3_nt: TGTGCCAGCAGCCAAGCGGCAGGGCCCTCTGGAAACACCATATATTTT
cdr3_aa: CASSQAAGPSGNTIYF

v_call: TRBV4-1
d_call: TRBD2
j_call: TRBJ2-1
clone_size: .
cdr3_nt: TGCGCCAGCAGGTCTAGCGGGGGGGCGTACAATGAGCAGTTCTTC
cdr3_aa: CASRSSGGAYNEQFF

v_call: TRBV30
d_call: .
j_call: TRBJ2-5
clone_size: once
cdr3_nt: TGTGCCTGGAGTGTTGTCTTTAAAGAGACCCAGTACTTC
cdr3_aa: CAWSVVFKETQYF

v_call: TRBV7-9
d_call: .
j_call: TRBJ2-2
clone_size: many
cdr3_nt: TGTGCCAGCAGCTTAGCCAGAAACACCGGGGAGCTGTTTTTT
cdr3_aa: CASSLARNTGELFF

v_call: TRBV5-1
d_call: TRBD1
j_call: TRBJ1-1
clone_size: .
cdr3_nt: TGCGCCAGCAGCTTGGGATTAGGGGGCGATGAAGCTTTCTTT
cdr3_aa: CASSLGLGGDEAFF

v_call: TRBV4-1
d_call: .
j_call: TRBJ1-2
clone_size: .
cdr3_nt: TGCGCCAGCAGCCTTGTCCGACAGCATGGCTACACCTTC
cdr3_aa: CASSLVRQHGYTF

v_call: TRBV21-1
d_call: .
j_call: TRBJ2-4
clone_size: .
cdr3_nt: TGTGCCAGCAGCAAAGGGTCAGGGGGCGCGGGAAGGGCCAAAAACATTCAGTACTTC
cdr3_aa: CASSKGSGGAGRAKNIQYF

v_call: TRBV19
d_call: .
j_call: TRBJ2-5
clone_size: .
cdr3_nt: TGTGCCAGTAGTAAATTGAGGGAGACCCAGTACTTC
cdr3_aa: CASSKLRETQYF

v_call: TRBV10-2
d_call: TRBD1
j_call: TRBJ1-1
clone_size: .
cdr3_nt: TGCGCCAGCCTCCGACAGGGCGAGATCACTGAAGCTTTCTTT
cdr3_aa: CASLRQGEITEAFF

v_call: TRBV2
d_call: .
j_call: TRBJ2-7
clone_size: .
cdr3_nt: TGTGCCAGCAGGAAAGAGTACGAGCAGTACTTC
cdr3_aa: CASRKEYEQYF

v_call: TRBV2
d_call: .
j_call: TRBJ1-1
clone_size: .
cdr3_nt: TGTGCCAGCAGGGGGACACCTCACACTGAAGCTTTCTTT
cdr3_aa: CASRGTPHTEAFF

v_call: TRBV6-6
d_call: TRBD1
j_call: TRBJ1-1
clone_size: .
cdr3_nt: TGTGCCACTCAGGGGGCCTGGGGCACTGAAGCTTTCTTT
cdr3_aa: CATQGAWGTEAFF

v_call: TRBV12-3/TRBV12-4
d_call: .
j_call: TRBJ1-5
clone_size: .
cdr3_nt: TGTGCCAACAGCAAGGGGGGGTTTCAGCCCCAGCATTTT
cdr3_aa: CANSKGGFQPQHF

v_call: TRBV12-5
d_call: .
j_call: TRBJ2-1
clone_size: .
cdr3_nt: TGTGCTAGTGGAGTAAGGGACTCCAATGAGCAGTTCTTC
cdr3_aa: CASGVRDSNEQFF

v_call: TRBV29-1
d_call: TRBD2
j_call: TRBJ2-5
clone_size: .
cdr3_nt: TGCAGCGTATTTGGGGGGGGGTTCCAAGAGACCCAGTACTTC
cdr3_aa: CSVFGGGFQETQYF

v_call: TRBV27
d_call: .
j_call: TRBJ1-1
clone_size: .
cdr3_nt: TGTGCCAGCAGTTTGACGGGGGACACTGAAGCTTTCTTT
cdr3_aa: CASSLTGDTEAFF

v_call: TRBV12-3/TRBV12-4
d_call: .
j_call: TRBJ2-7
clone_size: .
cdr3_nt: TGTGCCAGCAGTCACTCTAATTCCTACGAGCAGTACTTC
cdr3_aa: CASSHSNSYEQYF

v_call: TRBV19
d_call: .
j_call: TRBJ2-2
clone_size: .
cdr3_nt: TGTGCCAGTAGTACCACTACTAGAGACACCGGGGAGCTGTTTTTT
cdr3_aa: CASSTTTRDTGELFF